This T cell receptor (beta chain) was captured in a study of T cells in localized non-small cell lung cancer. As concerns this clone: Its specificity is not known.

The table came from immunoSEQ multiplex PCR; TCRdb's copy has only in-frame clones and leaves some out. In the table there are about 4,400 clones, under 35% of which are singletons. Points from the study as a whole: Researchers found a median approximately 53 of the top 100 tumor clones in adjacent lung. The study found T cell clonality highest in uninvolved adjacent lung, above tumor. Heterogeneity stays possible, as sequencing covered only one tumor region.

Germline V gene sequence: CDR1 LNHNV, CDR2 YYDKDF (reference sequence). This CDR3 comprises 14 residues. V lost 1 base, J lost 2 bases, and 8 bases lay in between. This clonotype was sampled from a man aged 40 to 70 with stage II squamous cell lung carcinoma. The chain is built from TRBV15 and TRBJ1-2; perhaps TRBD1 as D (5 bases). The starting material was lung tumor tissue, obtained before any cancer treatment. The CDR3 here is CATSRVQGNYGYTF. CDR3 in DNA: TGTGCCACCAGCAGAGTTCAGGGCAACTATGGCTACACCTTC.